The rows below give T cell receptor beta chains drawn from one sample of a study of early T cells in non-severe SARS-CoV-2 infection. Each CDR3 protein gets one entry after TCRdb re-called the 5' RACE reads with MiXCR. The sample includes tens of thousands of distinct CDR3 sequences, over 9.5% seen only once; the top ten take about 4.3%. Sequencing was carried out using whole blood. The receptors shown here come from an adult who was a healthcare worker with PCR-confirmed SARS-CoV-2 infection or an uninfected control (not recorded which). CDR3s include the opening cysteine and the closing phenylalanine or tryptophan. A D gene is named only where the DNA matches it firmly. Clone size is stated in some rows and not others, as once, few, many or a class when expanded.

TRBJ2-7,TRBV11-2,many,-,TGTGCCAGCAGCTTTAGCCTTAACTACGAGCAGTACTTC,CASSFSLNYEQYF
TRBJ2-5,TRBV7-8,-,-,TGTGCCAGCAGCCCCCGGCCGTGGGGACAAAAAGAGACACAGTACTTC,CASSPRPWGQKETQYF
TRBJ1-2,TRBV29-1,-,-,TGCAGCGTTGGTGGACTCAACTATGGCTACACCTTC,CSVGGLNYGYTF
TRBJ2-6,TRBV7-2,few,-,TGTGCCAGCAGCATTGGACCCCTATCAGGGGCCAACGTCCTGACTTTC,CASSIGPLSGANVLTF
TRBJ1-4,TRBV11-2,-,-,TGTGCCAGCAGCTTAGTAATGTCGGAAAAACTGTTTTTT,CASSLVMSEKLFF
TRBJ2-7,TRBV6-2/TRBV6-3,few,TRBD2,TGTGCCAGCAGCAGGACTAGCGGGAGTTCCTACGAGCAGTACTTC,CASSRTSGSSYEQYF
TRBJ1-1,TRBV12-3/TRBV12-4,many,-,TGTGCCAGCAGCTCCAGCAGGGCGGGAGCTTTCTTT,CASSSSRAGAFF
TRBJ2-3,TRBV5-4,few,-,TGTGCCAGCAGCTTGCTAGCCACTGACACAGATACGCAGTATTTT,CASSLLATDTDTQYF
TRBJ2-1,TRBV29-1,many,-,TGCAGCGTTGAATATTTGGGGCAGATGTACAATGAGCAGTTCTTC,CSVEYLGQMYNEQFF
TRBJ2-2,TRBV4-3,few,-,TGCGCCAGCAGCCCCTCCTCAGGGAGCCGAACCGGGGAGCTGTTTTTT,CASSPSSGSRTGELFF
TRBJ1-6,TRBV20-1,-,-,TGCAGTGCTAGAGATCATAGGGCTGGGGGCAATAATTCACCCCTCCACTTT,CSARDHRAGGNNSPLHF
TRBJ1-2,TRBV5-1,many,-,TGCGCCAGCAGCCCTATTGGGACGTCGAACTATGGCTACACCTTC,CASSPIGTSNYGYTF
TRBJ2-1,TRBV7-9,-,-,TGTGCCAGCAGCTTGCGGGGTACCCTCTCCTACAATGAGCAGTTCTTC,CASSLRGTLSYNEQFF
TRBJ1-2,TRBV18,few,-,TGTGCCAGCTCACCAACAAAGGGACACACCAGAGATGGCTACACCTTC,CASSPTKGHTRDGYTF
TRBJ2-5,TRBV6-5,-,TRBD2,TGTGCCAGCAGCCCTGGTAGGACTAGCGGGAGCGAAGAGACCCAGTACTTC,CASSPGRTSGSEETQYF
TRBJ2-7,TRBV30,-,TRBD1,TGTGCCTGGAGTGTGAAAGGGGGCTGGTCCGAGCAGTACTTC,CAWSVKGGWSEQYF
TRBJ2-7,TRBV7-2,many,TRBD1,TGTGCCAGCAGACAGGGGGCGTCGTACTCCTACGAGCAGTACTTC,CASRQGASYSYEQYF
TRBJ1-5,TRBV7-2,-,-,TGTGCCAGCAGCTTAGTAGGGCCGGTTAGCAATCAGCCCCAGCATTTT,CASSLVGPVSNQPQHF
TRBJ1-2,TRBV15,once,-,TGTGCCACCAGTCCGGGAGATGGCTACACCTTC,CATSPGDGYTF
TRBJ2-3,TRBV7-9,-,-,TGTGCCAGCAGCTTAAGGATTTCCACAGATACGCAGTATTTT,CASSLRISTDTQYF
TRBJ2-7,TRBV11-2,-,-,TGTGCCAGCAGCCGGACAGCGATACTCTACGAGCAGTACTTC,CASSRTAILYEQYF
TRBJ2-5,TRBV29-1,many,TRBD2,TGCAGCGTGACTTCTCCGGGACTAACAGAGACCCAGTACTTC,CSVTSPGLTETQYF
TRBJ2-3,TRBV2,few,-,TGTGCCAGCAAGGGGGGCGCCACAGATACGCAGTATTTT,CASKGGATDTQYF
TRBJ2-1,TRBV28,many,TRBD2,TGTGCCAGCAGTTTCTCGCCTAGCGGGAAACAGTTCTTC,CASSFSPSGKQFF
TRBJ2-2,TRBV19,many,TRBD1,TGTGCCAGCAGGAACGACAGGGGTCGGCACACCGGGGAGCTGTTTTTT,CASRNDRGRHTGELFF
TRBJ2-2,TRBV7-3,-,TRBD2,TGTGCCAGCAGCTCGGGACTACGCACCGGGGAGCTGTTTTTT,CASSSGLRTGELFF
TRBJ2-1,TRBV2,-,TRBD1,TGTGCCAGCAGTAGGGACAGGGGCCTCAATGAGCAGTTCTTC,CASSRDRGLNEQFF
TRBJ2-3,TRBV20-1,many,TRBD1,TGCAGTGCCGACAGGGGGCAACCGTCAGATACGCAGTATTTT,CSADRGQPSDTQYF
TRBJ1-2,TRBV5-1,-,-,TGCGCCAGCAGTGACCGTAACTATGGCTACACCTTC,CASSDRNYGYTF
TRBJ2-3,TRBV12-5,-,-,TGTGCTAGTGGGGCCGAGACAGATACGCAGTATTTT,CASGAETDTQYF
TRBJ2-3,TRBV20-1,many,TRBD2,TGCAGTGCAAGCCCCCCGGGGGGGACAGATACGCAGTATTTT,CSASPPGGTDTQYF
TRBJ1-5,TRBV24-1,many,TRBD1,TGTGCCACCAGTGGGGACAGGGTACCCTTCAATCAGCCCCAGCATTTT,CATSGDRVPFNQPQHF